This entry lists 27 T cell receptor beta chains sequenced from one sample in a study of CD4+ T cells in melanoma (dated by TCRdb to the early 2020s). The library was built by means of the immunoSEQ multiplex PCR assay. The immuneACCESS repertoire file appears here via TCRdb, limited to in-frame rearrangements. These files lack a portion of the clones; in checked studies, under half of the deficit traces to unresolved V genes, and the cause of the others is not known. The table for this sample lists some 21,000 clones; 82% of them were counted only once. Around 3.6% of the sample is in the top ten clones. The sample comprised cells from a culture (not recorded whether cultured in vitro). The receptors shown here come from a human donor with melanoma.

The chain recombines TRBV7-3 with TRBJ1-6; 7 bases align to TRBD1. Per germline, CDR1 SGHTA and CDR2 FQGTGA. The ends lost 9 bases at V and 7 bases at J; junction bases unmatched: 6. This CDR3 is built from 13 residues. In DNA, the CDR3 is TGTGCCAGTAGGGACAGACCGAATTCACCCCTCCACTTT. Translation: CASRDRPNSPLHF. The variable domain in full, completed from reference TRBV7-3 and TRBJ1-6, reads GAGVSQTPSNKVTEKGKYVELRCDPISGHTALYWYRQSLGQGPEFLIYFQGTGAADDSGLPNDRFFAVRPEGSVSTLKIQRTERGDSAVYLCASRDRPNSPLHFGNGTRLTVT.

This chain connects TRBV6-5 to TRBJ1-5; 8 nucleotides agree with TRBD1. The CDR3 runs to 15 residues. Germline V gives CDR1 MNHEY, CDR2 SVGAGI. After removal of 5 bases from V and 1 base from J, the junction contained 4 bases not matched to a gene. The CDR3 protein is CASSRTGRSNQPQHF. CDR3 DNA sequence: TGTGCCAGCAGTCGGACAGGGAGAAGCAATCAGCCCCAGCATTTT.

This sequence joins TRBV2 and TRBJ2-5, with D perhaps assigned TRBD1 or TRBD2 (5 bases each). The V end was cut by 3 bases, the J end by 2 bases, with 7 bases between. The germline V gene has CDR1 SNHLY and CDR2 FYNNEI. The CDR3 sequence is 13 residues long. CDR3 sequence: CASSDWGQETQYF. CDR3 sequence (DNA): TGTGCCAGCAGTGATTGGGGGCAAGAGACCCAGTACTTC. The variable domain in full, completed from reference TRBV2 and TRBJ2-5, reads EPEVTQTPSHQVTQMGQEVILRCVPISNHLYFYWYRQILGQKVEFLVSFYNNEISEKSEIFDDQFSVERPDGSNFTLKIRSTKLEDSAMYFCASSDWGQETQYFGPGTRLLVL.

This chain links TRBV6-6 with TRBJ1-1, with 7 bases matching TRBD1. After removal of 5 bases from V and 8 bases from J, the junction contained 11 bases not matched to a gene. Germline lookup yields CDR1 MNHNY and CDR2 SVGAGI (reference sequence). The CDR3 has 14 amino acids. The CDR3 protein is CASSRTHRGEEAFF. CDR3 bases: TGTGCCAGCAGTCGCACCCACAGGGGCGAGGAAGCTTTCTTT.

CDR3 sequence reads: CAWSVRRANSPLHF. The DNA of the CDR3 is TGTGCCTGGAGTGTACGCAGAGCTAATTCACCCCTCCACTTT. V usage is TRBV30 and J usage is TRBJ1-6; no firm D call. In germline, CDR1 is GTSNPN, CDR2 SVGIG (reference sequence). V was shortened by 0 bases and J by 6 bases, with 9 bases between the two germline ends. The CDR3 totals 14 residues.

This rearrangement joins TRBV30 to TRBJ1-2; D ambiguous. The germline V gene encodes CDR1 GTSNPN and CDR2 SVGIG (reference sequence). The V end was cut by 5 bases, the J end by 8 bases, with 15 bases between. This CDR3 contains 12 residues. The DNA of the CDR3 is TGTGCCTGGTCCTGGGATTCGTCCGGCTACACCTTC. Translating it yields CAWSWDSSGYTF.

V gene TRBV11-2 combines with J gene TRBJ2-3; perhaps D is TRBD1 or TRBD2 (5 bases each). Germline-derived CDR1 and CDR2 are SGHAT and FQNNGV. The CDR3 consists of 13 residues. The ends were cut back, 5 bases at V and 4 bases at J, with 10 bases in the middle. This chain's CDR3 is CASSPLGADTQYF. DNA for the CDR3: TGTGCCAGCAGCCCCCTGGGGGCAGATACGCAGTATTTT.

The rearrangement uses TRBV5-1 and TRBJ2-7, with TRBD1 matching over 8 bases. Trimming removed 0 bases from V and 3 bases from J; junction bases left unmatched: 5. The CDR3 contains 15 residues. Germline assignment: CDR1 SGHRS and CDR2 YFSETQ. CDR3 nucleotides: TGCGCCAGCAGCTTGGGACAGGGGAGTGGCTACGAGCAGTACTTC. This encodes CASSLGQGSGYEQYF.

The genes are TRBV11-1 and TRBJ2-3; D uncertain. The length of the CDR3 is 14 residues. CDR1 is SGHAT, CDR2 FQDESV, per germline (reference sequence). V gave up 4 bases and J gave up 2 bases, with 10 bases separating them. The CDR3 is CASSSSEYTDTQYF. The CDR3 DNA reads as TGTGCCAGCAGCTCAAGCGAATACACAGATACGCAGTATTTT.

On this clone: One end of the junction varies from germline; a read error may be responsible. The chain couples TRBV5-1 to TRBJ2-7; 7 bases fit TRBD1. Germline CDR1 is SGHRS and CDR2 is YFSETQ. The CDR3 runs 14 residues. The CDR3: CASSLGNRDSGSDF. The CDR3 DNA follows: TGCGCCAGCAGCTTGGGAAACAGGGACAGTGGGTCGGACTTC.

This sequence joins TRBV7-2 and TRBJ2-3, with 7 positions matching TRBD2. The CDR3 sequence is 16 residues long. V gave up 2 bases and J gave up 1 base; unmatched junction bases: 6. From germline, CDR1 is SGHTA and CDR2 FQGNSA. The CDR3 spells CASSLSLAEGTDTQYF. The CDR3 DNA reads TGTGCCAGCAGCTTATCGCTAGCGGAAGGCACAGATACGCAGTATTTT.

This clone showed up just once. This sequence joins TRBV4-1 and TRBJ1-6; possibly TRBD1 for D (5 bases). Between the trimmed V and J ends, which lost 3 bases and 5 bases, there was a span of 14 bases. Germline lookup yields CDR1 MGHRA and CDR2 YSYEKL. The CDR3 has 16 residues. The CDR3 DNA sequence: TGCGCCAGCAGCCACCTCCGCGGAGGGGATAATTCACCCCTCCACTTT. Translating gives CASSHLRGGDNSPLHF.

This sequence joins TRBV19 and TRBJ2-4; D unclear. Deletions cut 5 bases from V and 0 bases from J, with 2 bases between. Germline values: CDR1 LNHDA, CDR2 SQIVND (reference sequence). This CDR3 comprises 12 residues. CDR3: CASSLAKNIQYF. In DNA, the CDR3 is TGTGCCAGTAGTTTAGCCAAAAACATTCAGTACTTC.

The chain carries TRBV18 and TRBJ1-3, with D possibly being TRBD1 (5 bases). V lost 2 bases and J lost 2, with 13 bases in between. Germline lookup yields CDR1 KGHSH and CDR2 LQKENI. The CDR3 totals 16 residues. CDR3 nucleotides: TGTGCCAGCTCACCAGGGACCGGGACGGCTGGAAACACCATATATTTT. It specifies CASSPGTGTAGNTIYF.

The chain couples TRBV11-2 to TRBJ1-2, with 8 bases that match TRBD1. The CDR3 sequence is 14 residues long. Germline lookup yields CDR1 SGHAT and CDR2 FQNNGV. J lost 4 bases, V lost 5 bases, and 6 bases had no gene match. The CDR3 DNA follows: TGTGCCAGCAGCCCCCGACAGGGGCGCTATGGCTACACCTTC. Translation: CASSPRQGRYGYTF.

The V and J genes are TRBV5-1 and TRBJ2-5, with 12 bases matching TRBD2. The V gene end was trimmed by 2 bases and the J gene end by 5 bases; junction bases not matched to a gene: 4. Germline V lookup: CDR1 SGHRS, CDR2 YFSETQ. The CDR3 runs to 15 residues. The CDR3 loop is CASSFLAGGQETQYF. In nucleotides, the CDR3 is TGCGCCAGCAGCTTTCTAGCGGGGGGGCAGGAGACCCAGTACTTC.

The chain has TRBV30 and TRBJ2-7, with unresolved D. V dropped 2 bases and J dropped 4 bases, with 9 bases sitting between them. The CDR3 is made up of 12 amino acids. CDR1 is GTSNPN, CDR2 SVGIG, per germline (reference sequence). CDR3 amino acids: CAWSSGLYEQYF. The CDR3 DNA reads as TGTGCCTGGAGTTCGGGTCTTTACGAGCAGTACTTC. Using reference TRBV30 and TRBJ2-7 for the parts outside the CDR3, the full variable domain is SQTIHQWPATLVQPVGSPLSLECTVEGTSNPNLYWYRQAAGRGLQLLFYSVGIGQISSEVPQNLSASRPQDRQFILSSKKLLLSDSGFYLCAWSSGLYEQYFGPGTRLTVT.

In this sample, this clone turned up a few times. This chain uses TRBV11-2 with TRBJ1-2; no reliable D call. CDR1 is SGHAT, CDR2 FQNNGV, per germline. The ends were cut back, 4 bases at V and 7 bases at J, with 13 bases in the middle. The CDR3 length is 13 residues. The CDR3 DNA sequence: TGTGCCAGCAGCTCCCTATCGCAGCGTGGCTACACCTTC. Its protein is CASSSLSQRGYTF.

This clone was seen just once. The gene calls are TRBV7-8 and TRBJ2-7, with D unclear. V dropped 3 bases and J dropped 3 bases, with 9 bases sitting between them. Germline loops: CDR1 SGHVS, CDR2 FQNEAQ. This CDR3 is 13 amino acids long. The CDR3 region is CASSFSSLYEQYF. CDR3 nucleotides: TGTGCCAGCAGCTTCTCCAGCCTCTACGAGCAGTACTTC.

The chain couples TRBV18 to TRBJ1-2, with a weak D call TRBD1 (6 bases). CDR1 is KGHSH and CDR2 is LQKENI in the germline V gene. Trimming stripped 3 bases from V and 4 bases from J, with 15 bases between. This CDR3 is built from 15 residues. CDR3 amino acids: CASSPDSNRGYGYTF. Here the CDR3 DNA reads TGTGCCAGCTCACCGGACAGTAATAGGGGCTATGGCTACACCTTC.

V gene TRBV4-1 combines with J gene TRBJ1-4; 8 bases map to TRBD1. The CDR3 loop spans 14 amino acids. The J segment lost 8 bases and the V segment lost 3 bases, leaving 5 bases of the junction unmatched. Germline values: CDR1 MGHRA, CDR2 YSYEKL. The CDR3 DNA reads TGCGCCAGCAGCCAGACAGGGGTACAGGAAAAACTGTTTTTT. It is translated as CASSQTGVQEKLFF.

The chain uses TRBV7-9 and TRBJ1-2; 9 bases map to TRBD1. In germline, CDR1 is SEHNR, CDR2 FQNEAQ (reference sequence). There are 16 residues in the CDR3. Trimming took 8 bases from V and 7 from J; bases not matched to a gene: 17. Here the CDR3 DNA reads TGTGCCAGCGAAGCTCAGGGACAGGGATTTCTTGGTGGCTACACCTTC. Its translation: CASEAQGQGFLGGYTF.

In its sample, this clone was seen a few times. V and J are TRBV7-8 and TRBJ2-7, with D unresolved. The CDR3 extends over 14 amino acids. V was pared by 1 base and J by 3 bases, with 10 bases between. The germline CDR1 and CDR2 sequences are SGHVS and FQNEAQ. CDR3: CASSLGPTVYEQYF. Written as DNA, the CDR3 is TGTGCCAGCAGCTTAGGCCCCACGGTCTACGAGCAGTACTTC.

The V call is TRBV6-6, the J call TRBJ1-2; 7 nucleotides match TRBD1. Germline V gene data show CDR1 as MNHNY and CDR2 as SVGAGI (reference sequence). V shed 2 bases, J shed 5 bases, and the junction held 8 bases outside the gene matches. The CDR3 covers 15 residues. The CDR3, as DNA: TGTGCCAGCAGTTACAAAAACGACAGGGCTTATGGCTACACCTTC. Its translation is CASSYKNDRAYGYTF.

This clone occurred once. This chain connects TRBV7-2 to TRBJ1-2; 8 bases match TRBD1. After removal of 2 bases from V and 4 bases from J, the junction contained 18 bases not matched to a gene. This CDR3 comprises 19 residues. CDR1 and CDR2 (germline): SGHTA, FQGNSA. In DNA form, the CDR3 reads TGTGCCAGCAGCTTAAGCCTAACTGGCACAGGGGGTAAGGGCTATGGCTACACCTTC. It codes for CASSLSLTGTGGKGYGYTF.

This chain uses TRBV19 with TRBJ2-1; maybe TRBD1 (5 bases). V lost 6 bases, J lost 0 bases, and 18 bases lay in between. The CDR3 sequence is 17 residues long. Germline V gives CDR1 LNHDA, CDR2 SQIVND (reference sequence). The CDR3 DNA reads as TGTGCCAGTAGCTCCAGGGCCGATTTCCGCTCCTACAATGAGCAGTTCTTC. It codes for CASSSRADFRSYNEQFF.

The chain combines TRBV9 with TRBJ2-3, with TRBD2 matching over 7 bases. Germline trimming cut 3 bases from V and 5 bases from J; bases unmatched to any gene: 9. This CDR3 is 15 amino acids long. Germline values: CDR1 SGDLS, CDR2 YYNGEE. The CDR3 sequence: CASSGRGEYRDTQYF. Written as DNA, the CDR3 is TGTGCCAGCAGCGGTCGGGGGGAATATCGAGATACGCAGTATTTT.